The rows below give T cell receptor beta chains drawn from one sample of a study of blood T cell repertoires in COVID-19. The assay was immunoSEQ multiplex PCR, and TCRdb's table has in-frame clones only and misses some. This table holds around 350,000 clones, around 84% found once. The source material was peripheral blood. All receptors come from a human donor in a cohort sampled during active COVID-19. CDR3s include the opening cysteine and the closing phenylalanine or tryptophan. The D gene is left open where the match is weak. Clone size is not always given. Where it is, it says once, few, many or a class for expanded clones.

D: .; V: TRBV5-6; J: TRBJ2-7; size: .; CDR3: CASSLQLTYEQYF
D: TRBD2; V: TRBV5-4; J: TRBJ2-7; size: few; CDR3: CASSEGLAGNPYEQYF
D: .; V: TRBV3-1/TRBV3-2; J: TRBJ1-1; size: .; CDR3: CASSQVSSNTEAFF
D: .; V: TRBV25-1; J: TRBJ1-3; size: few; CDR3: CASSELSGNTIYF
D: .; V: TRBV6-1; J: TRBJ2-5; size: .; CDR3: CASSEGVQEGTQYF
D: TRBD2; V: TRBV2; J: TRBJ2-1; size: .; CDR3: CASNRAGGLVEQFF
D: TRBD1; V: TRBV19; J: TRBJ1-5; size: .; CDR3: CASTRYRGDNQPQHF
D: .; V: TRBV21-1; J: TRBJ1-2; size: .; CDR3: CASKHRAGGECKDYGYTF
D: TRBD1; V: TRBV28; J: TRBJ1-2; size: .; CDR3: CASSPLDRGDGYTF
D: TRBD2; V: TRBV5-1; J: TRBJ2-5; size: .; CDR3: CASRTNLAAGETQYF
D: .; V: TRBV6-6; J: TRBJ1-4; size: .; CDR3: CASSYSGTQKLFF
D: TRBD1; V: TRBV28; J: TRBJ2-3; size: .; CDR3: CASSLATGGTDTQYF
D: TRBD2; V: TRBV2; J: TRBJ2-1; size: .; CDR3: CASSDRSGRANEQFF
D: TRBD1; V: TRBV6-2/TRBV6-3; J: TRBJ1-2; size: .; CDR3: CASSQTGDNYGYTF
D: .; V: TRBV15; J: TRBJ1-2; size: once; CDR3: CATSRDLGARLGYGYTF
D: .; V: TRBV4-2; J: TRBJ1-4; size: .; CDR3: CASSQGADEGVEKLFF
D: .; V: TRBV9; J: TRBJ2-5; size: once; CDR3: CASSVPGMGETQYF
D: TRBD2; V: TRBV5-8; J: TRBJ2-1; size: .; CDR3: CASSLARGLAIYNEQFF
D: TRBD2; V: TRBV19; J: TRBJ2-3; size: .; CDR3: CASSIYGAGGPADTQYF
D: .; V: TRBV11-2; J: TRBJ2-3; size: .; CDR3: CASSLDFLDITDTQYF
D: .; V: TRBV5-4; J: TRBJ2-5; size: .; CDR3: CASSFQGGEVGTQYF
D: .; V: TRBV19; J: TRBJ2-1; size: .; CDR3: CASQGSSYEQFF
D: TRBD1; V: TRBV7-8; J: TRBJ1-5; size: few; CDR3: CASSQGGGEGLAQHF
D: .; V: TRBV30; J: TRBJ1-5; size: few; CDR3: CAWSVLGINQPQHF
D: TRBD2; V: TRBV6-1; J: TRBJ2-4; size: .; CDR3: CASSEGGNIQYF
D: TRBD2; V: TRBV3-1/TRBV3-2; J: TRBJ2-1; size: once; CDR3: CASSQAAGGSYNEQFF
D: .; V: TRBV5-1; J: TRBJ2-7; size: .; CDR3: CASSLDRGEQYF
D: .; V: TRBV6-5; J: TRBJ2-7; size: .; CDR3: CASSYTRGSSYEQYF
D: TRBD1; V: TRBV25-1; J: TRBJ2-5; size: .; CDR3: CASSDRGHEETQYF